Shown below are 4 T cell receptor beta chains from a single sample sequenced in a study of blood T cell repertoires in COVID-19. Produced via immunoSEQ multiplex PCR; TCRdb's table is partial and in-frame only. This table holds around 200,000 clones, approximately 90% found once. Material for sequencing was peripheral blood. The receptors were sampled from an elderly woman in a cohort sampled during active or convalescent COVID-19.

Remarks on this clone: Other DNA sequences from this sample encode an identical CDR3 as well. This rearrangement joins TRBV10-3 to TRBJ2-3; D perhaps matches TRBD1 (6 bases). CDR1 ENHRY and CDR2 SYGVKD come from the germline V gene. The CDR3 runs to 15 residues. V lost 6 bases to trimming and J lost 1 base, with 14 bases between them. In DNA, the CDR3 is TGTGCCATCAGGAGGGGGAATCGGGGCACAGATACGCAGTATTTT. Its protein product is CAIRRGNRGTDTQYF.

The CDR3 bases are TGCGCCAGCAGCTTCCGGGACAGGGGACTCATCGAGCAGTACGTC. Translated, it gives CASSFRDRGLIEQYV. The chain links TRBV5-1 to TRBJ2-7, with 10 bases that match TRBD1. J lost 6 bases, V lost 2 bases, and 8 bases had no gene match. The CDR3 runs 15 residues. Germline V lookup: CDR1 SGHRS, CDR2 YFSETQ.

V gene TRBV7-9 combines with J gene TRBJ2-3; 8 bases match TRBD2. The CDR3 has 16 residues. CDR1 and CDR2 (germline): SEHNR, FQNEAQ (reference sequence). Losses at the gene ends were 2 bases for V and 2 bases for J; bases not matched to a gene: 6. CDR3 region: CASSLRGGLITDTQYF. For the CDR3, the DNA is TGTGCCAGCAGCTTACGGGGGGGCCTGATCACAGATACGCAGTATTTT.

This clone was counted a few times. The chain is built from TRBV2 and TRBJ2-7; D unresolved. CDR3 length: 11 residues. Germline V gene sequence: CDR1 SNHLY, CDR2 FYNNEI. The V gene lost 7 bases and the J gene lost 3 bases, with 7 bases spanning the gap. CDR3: CASTGVYEQYF. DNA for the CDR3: TGTGCCAGCACTGGAGTCTACGAGCAGTACTTC.